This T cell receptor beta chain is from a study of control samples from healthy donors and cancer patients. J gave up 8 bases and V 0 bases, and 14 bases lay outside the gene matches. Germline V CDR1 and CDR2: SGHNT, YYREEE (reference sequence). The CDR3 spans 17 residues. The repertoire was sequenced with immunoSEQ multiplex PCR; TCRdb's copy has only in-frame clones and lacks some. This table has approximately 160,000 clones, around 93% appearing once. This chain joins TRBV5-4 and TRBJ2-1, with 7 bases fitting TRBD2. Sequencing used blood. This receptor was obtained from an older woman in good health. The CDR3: CASSLAAGAGGSDEQFF. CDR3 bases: TGTGCCAGCAGCTTGGCCGCGGGAGCGGGTGGGTCCGATGAGCAGTTCTTC.